The rows below give T cell receptor beta chains drawn from one sample of a study of OX40 agonist ivuxolimab in advanced cancers. TCRdb keeps only in-frame clones here, not all; method: immunoSEQ multiplex PCR. The sample lists 60,000 to 70,000 clones, around 83% seen once, with approximately 2.3% in the top ten. The material sequenced was CD4+ or CD8+ T cells sorted from blood, taken in a trial of the OX40 agonist ivuxolimab. These receptors originate from an adult with an advanced solid tumor such as melanoma, head and neck, liver or kidney cancer. Both conserved end residues are part of each CDR3. The D gene is left open where the match is weak. A clone size is listed for some rows: how often the clone was seen (once, few, many), or a class if it is expanded.

j_gene: TRBJ2-2; abundance: -; v_gene: TRBV18; d_gene: -; CDR3nt: TGTGCCAGCTCACCTCTCCCGACACAGGGTGCTACCCCTGGGGAGCTGTTTTTT; CDR3aa: CASSPLPTQGATPGELFF
j_gene: TRBJ1-1; abundance: -; v_gene: TRBV28; d_gene: -; CDR3nt: TGTGCCAGCAGTCCCCCGCAGAGCACTGAAGCTTTCTTT; CDR3aa: CASSPPQSTEAFF
j_gene: TRBJ2-7; abundance: -; v_gene: TRBV10-3; d_gene: TRBD2; CDR3nt: TGTGCCATCAGTGAGTCGGCTAGCGGGAGGACCCGGACTTTCTACGAGCAGTACTTC; CDR3aa: CAISESASGRTRTFYEQYF
j_gene: TRBJ2-7; abundance: -; v_gene: TRBV6-1; d_gene: -; CDR3nt: TGTGCCAGCACTATAATCCAAGGGAGCTCCTACGAGCAGTACTTC; CDR3aa: CASTIIQGSSYEQYF
j_gene: TRBJ2-7; abundance: once; v_gene: TRBV29-1; d_gene: TRBD2; CDR3nt: TGCAGCGTTGAAGTAACTAGCGGGAGGTTCGAGCAGTACTTC; CDR3aa: CSVEVTSGRFEQYF
j_gene: TRBJ2-1; abundance: -; v_gene: TRBV19; d_gene: -; CDR3nt: TGTGCCAGTCAGAGGCGGGATCGGCGCAATGAGCAGTTCTTC; CDR3aa: CASQRRDRRNEQFF
j_gene: TRBJ2-3; abundance: -; v_gene: TRBV19; d_gene: -; CDR3nt: TGTGCCAGTAGGTACACAGATACGCAGTATTTT; CDR3aa: CASRYTDTQYF
j_gene: TRBJ1-6; abundance: -; v_gene: TRBV5-4; d_gene: TRBD1; CDR3nt: TGTGCCAGCAAAGTGGACAGGGGGTCGGGTTCACCCCTCCACTTT; CDR3aa: CASKVDRGSGSPLHF
j_gene: TRBJ2-2; abundance: -; v_gene: TRBV30; d_gene: TRBD2; CDR3nt: TGTGCCTGGAGTGTACTAGCGTACACCGGGGAGCTGTTTTTT; CDR3aa: CAWSVLAYTGELFF
j_gene: TRBJ1-2; abundance: -; v_gene: TRBV6-5; d_gene: TRBD1; CDR3nt: TGTGCCACCTCGGACAGGGGTTTATATGGCTACACCTTC; CDR3aa: CATSDRGLYGYTF
j_gene: TRBJ2-6; abundance: -; v_gene: TRBV10-3; d_gene: TRBD1; CDR3nt: TGTGCCACCGGACAGGGGTTAACTGGGGCCAACGTCCTGACTTTC; CDR3aa: CATGQGLTGANVLTF
j_gene: TRBJ2-5; abundance: once; v_gene: TRBV21-1; d_gene: -; CDR3nt: TGTGCCAGCAGCCCCCTGGCGGGAGGGCGTCAACAAGAGACCCAGTACTTC; CDR3aa: CASSPLAGGRQQETQYF
j_gene: TRBJ2-1; abundance: -; v_gene: TRBV7-9; d_gene: -; CDR3nt: TGTGCCAGCAGCCTGCGAGGGGTTCGCAACAATGAGCAGTTCTTC; CDR3aa: CASSLRGVRNNEQFF
j_gene: TRBJ1-2; abundance: -; v_gene: TRBV30; d_gene: -; CDR3nt: TGTGCCTGGAGTGGCATTCGTCCCGGGACACGGACGGATGGCTACACCTTC; CDR3aa: CAWSGIRPGTRTDGYTF
j_gene: TRBJ2-7; abundance: -; v_gene: TRBV4-1; d_gene: -; CDR3nt: TGCGCCAGCAGCCCACCGGGACACCTTAAGCCCTACGAGCAGTACTTC; CDR3aa: CASSPPGHLKPYEQYF
j_gene: TRBJ1-1; abundance: -; v_gene: TRBV6-6; d_gene: -; CDR3nt: TGTGCCAGCAGTTACCCGTCATGGGGGGCAGGCGCTGAAGCTTTCTTT; CDR3aa: CASSYPSWGAGAEAFF
j_gene: TRBJ1-3; abundance: -; v_gene: TRBV28; d_gene: -; CDR3nt: TGTGCCTCCCATCGGGGGGCTGGAAACACCATATATTTT; CDR3aa: CASHRGAGNTIYF
j_gene: TRBJ2-3; abundance: -; v_gene: TRBV7-2; d_gene: TRBD2; CDR3nt: TGTGCCAGCAGCCCCGGCCTAGCGGGAAGTGGGGATACGCAGTATTTT; CDR3aa: CASSPGLAGSGDTQYF
j_gene: TRBJ2-1; abundance: -; v_gene: TRBV7-2; d_gene: -; CDR3nt: TGTGCCAGCAGCTCTAGATCAGGGACTTCCTACAATGAGCAGTTCTTC; CDR3aa: CASSSRSGTSYNEQFF
j_gene: TRBJ2-1; abundance: -; v_gene: TRBV28; d_gene: -; CDR3nt: TGTGCCAGCAGCCGTCTTGAGGGAGTATACAATGAGCAGTTCTTC; CDR3aa: CASSRLEGVYNEQFF
j_gene: TRBJ2-1; abundance: few; v_gene: TRBV7-3; d_gene: TRBD2; CDR3nt: TGTGCCAGCAGCTTAATGGGGGGGACTAACCGAAGCAATGAGCAGTTCTTC; CDR3aa: CASSLMGGTNRSNEQFF
j_gene: TRBJ2-3; abundance: once; v_gene: TRBV21-1; d_gene: -; CDR3nt: TGTGCCAGCAGCAACCCGGGACTAGCGGGAGAACTCACAGATACGCAGTATTTT; CDR3aa: CASSNPGLAGELTDTQYF
j_gene: TRBJ2-3; abundance: -; v_gene: TRBV18; d_gene: -; CDR3nt: TGTGCCAGCTCAGACGGGGCAGATACGCAGTATTTT; CDR3aa: CASSDGADTQYF
j_gene: TRBJ2-6; abundance: -; v_gene: TRBV5-6; d_gene: -; CDR3nt: TGTGCCAGCAGCCCACTGAATCTAGGGGCTGGGGCCAACGTCCTGACTTTC; CDR3aa: CASSPLNLGAGANVLTF
j_gene: TRBJ2-7; abundance: -; v_gene: TRBV7-2; d_gene: -; CDR3nt: TGTGCCAGCAGCGGTAATGTCAACGAGCAGTACTTC; CDR3aa: CASSGNVNEQYF
j_gene: TRBJ1-5; abundance: -; v_gene: TRBV5-8; d_gene: -; CDR3nt: TGTGCCAGCACCCGACAGGTGACTGGGCCCCAGCATTTT; CDR3aa: CASTRQVTGPQHF
j_gene: TRBJ1-2; abundance: -; v_gene: TRBV11-2; d_gene: TRBD1; CDR3nt: TGTGCCAGCAGCTTAGAGGGACAGGGGTTTCGAGGCTACACCTTC; CDR3aa: CASSLEGQGFRGYTF
j_gene: TRBJ2-2; abundance: medium-sized; v_gene: TRBV4-3; d_gene: -; CDR3nt: TGCGCCAGCAGCCAAGCCCTGACCACCGGGGAGCTGTTTTTT; CDR3aa: CASSQALTTGELFF
j_gene: TRBJ2-5; abundance: -; v_gene: TRBV10-3; d_gene: TRBD1; CDR3nt: TGTGCCATCAGTTTGGTGGGACAGGGGGCTGATGGGACCCAGTACTTC; CDR3aa: CAISLVGQGADGTQYF
j_gene: TRBJ2-7; abundance: -; v_gene: TRBV4-3; d_gene: TRBD2; CDR3nt: TGCGCCAGCAGCGAAGCGGGAGGGCTCTCCGAGCAGTACTTC; CDR3aa: CASSEAGGLSEQYF
j_gene: TRBJ1-5; abundance: -; v_gene: TRBV10-3; d_gene: -; CDR3nt: TGTGCCATCAGCCAGGTAGCCGGCGATCAGCCCCAGCATTTT; CDR3aa: CAISQVAGDQPQHF
j_gene: TRBJ1-5; abundance: -; v_gene: TRBV29-1; d_gene: -; CDR3nt: TGCAGCGTGGTAGGGGGTCCCAGTCAGCCCCAGCATTTT; CDR3aa: CSVVGGPSQPQHF
j_gene: TRBJ2-2; abundance: -; v_gene: TRBV29-1; d_gene: -; CDR3nt: TGCAGCGTTGATCCAGCGGGGAACACCGGGGAGCTGTTTTTT; CDR3aa: CSVDPAGNTGELFF
j_gene: TRBJ2-7; abundance: few; v_gene: TRBV4-1; d_gene: -; CDR3nt: TGCGCCAGCAGCCAAGACGGGGCGGGATCTTCGGATTACGAGCAGTACTTC; CDR3aa: CASSQDGAGSSDYEQYF
j_gene: TRBJ2-7; abundance: few; v_gene: TRBV6-5; d_gene: -; CDR3nt: TGTGCCAGCAGTTATCTCACGGCGGAAGGTTACGAGCAGTACTTC; CDR3aa: CASSYLTAEGYEQYF
j_gene: TRBJ2-2; abundance: -; v_gene: TRBV27; d_gene: TRBD1; CDR3nt: TGTGCCAGCAGGATCGGGACAGGGGGCTTCGGGGAGCTGTTTTTT; CDR3aa: CASRIGTGGFGELFF
j_gene: TRBJ1-2; abundance: -; v_gene: TRBV28; d_gene: -; CDR3nt: TGTGCCACTACGACAGCAGCTAACTATGGCTACACCTTC; CDR3aa: CATTTAANYGYTF